This T cell receptor (beta chain) emerged from a study of CD8 T cells in ankylosing spondylitis. V shed 4 bases and J shed 2 bases, with 17 bases lying between them. The CDR3 totals 16 residues. Germline loops: CDR1 SGDLS, CDR2 YYNGEE. Molecular-barcoded quantitative 5'-RACE produced these TCR beta libraries. MiXCR, applied by TCRdb to the 5' RACE reads, yields one record per CDR3 protein. The top ten clones hold 2.8% of a sample with 30,000 to 40,000 distinct CDR3 sequences, over 2.5% of them seen once. There are many counts of this clonotype. The rearrangement joins TRBV9 to TRBJ2-3, with D possibly TRBD2 on 5 matching bases. What was sequenced was blood, either unsorted or a sorted T cell fraction (not recorded which). The clonotype comes from a male donor with ankylosing spondylitis or in good health (not recorded which). CDR3 protein: CASSPTGSAVTDTQYF. The CDR3 coding sequence is TGTGCCAGCAGCCCTACGGGATCGGCCGTCACAGATACGCAGTATTTT.